This T cell receptor (beta chain) was documented in a study of cytomegalovirus exposure and HLA in healthy donors. Notes on this clone: Its target is not known.

60 Vbeta and 13 Jbeta primers were used in PCR. Using immunoSEQ multiplex PCR, the repertoire was profiled, and TCRdb retains in-frame clones only, with some absent. Among 150,000 to 200,000 clones listed, around four fifths were seen once. Whole-study results and caveats: Across donors, most TCRs were seen rarely, yet some public ones were widespread. Donor immune exposure was known only as CMV serostatus.

This receptor was taken from a man between 18 and 29 years old in good health and CMV-seropositive. Specimen: PBMCs.

The CDR3: CASSPIRDTEAFF. The CDR3 nucleotides read TGTGCCAGCTCACCAATCCGGGACACTGAAGCTTTCTTT. The J gene is TRBJ1-1, the V gene TRBV18, with D unresolved. Germline V lookup: CDR1 KGHSH, CDR2 LQKENI. This CDR3 comprises 13 residues. V was cut by 2 bases and J by 3 bases, with 7 bases left in between.